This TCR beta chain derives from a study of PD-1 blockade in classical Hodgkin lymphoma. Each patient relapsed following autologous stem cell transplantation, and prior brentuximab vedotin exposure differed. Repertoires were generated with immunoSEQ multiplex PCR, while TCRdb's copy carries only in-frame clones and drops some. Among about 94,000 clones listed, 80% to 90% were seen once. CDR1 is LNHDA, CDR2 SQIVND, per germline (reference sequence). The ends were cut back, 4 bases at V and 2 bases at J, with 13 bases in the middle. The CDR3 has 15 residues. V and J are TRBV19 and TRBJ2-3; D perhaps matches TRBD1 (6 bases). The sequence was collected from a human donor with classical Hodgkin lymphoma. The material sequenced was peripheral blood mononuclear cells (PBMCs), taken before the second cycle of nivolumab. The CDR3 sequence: CASSKTGAFTDTQYF. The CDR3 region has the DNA TGTGCCAGTAGTAAGACAGGTGCCTTCACAGATACGCAGTATTTT.